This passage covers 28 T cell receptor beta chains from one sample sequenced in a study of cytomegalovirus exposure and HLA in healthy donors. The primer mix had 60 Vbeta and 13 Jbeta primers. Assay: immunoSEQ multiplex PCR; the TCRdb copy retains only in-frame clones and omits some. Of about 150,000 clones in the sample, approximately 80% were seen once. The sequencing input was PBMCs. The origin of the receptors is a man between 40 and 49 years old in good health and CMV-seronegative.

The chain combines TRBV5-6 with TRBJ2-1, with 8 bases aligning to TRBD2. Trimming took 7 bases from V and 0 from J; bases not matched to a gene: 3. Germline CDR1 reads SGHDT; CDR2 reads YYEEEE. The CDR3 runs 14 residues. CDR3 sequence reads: CASGSGSSYNEQFF. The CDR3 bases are TGTGCCAGCGGGAGCGGGAGCTCCTACAATGAGCAGTTCTTC.

The CDR3 protein is CASTRDRGFVANVLTF. The CDR3 coding sequence is TGTGCCAGCACCCGGGACAGGGGATTCGTAGCCAACGTCCTGACTTTC. The chain employs TRBV28 and TRBJ2-6; the match to TRBD1 covers 10 bases. The CDR3 has 16 residues. J lost 7 bases, V lost 7 bases, and 10 bases had no gene match. Germline V gene lookup returns CDR1 MDHEN and CDR2 SYDVKM.

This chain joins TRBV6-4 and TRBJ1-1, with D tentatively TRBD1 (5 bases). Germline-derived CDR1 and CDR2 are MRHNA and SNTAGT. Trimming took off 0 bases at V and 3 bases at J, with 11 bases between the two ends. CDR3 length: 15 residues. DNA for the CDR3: TGTGCCAGCAGTGACTCGGGGAGGGGTGACACTGAAGCTTTCTTT. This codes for CASSDSGRGDTEAFF.

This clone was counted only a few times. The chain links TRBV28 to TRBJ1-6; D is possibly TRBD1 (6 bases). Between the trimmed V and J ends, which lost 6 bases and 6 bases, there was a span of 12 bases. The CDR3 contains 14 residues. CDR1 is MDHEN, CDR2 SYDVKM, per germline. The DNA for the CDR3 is TGTGCCAGCAGATCTGGACAGACTAATTCACCCCTCCACTTT. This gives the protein CASRSGQTNSPLHF.

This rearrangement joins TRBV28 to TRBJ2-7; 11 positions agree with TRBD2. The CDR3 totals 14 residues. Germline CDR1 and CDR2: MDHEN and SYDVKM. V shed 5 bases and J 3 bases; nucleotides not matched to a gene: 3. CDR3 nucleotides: TGTGCCAGCAGTCCGGGGACTAGCGGCTACGAGCAGTACTTC. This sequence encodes CASSPGTSGYEQYF.

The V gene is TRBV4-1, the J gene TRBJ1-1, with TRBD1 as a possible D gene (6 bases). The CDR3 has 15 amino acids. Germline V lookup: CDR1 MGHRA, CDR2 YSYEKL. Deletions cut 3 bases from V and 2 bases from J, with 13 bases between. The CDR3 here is CASSQAAQGNTEAFF. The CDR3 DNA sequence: TGCGCCAGCAGCCAGGCTGCACAGGGCAACACTGAAGCTTTCTTT.

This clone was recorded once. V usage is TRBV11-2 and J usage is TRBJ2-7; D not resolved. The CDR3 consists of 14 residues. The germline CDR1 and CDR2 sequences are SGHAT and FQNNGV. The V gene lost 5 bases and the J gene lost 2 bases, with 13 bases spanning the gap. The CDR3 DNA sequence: TGTGCCAGCAGCGCCGGGTCCAGAACCTACGAGCAGTACTTC. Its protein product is CASSAGSRTYEQYF.

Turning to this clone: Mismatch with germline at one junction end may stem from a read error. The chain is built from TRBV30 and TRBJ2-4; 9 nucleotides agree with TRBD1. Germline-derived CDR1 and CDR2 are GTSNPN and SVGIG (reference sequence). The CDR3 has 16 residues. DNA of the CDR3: TGTGCCTGGAGTAACAGGGGGCGGGGAGCCAAAAACAGTCAGTACTTC. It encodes CAWSNRGRGAKNSQYF.

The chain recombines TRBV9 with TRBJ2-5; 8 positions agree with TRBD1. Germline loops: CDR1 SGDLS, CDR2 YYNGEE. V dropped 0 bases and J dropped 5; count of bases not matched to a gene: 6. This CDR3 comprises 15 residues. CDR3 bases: TGTGCCAGCAGCGTAGGGGCAGGGGGCCCGGAGACCCAGTACTTC. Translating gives CASSVGAGGPETQYF.

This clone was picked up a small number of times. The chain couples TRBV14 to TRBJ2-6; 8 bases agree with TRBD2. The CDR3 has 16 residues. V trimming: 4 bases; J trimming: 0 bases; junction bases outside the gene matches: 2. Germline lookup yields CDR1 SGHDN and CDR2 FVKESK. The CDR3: CASSLSGVSGANVLTF. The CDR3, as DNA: TGTGCCAGCAGCCTTAGCGGGGTCTCTGGGGCCAACGTCCTGACTTTC.

CDR3 loop: CASSETLTASNYGYTF. CDR3 DNA: TGTGCCAGCAGTGAAACTCTGACAGCTTCTAACTATGGCTACACCTTC. The chain combines TRBV6-1 with TRBJ1-2; the D gene is possibly TRBD1 (5 bases). CDR3 length: 16 amino acids. CDR1 and CDR2 from the germline V gene are MNHNS and SASEGT. Trimming took off 2 bases at V and 0 bases at J, with 13 bases between the two ends.

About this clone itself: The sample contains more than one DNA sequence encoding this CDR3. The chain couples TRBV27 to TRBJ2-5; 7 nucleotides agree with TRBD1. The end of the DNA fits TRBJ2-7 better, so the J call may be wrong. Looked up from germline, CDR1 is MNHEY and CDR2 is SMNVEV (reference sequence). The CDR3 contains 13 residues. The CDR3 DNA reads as TGTGCCAGCAGTTTGGGACAGTCCTACGAGCAGTACTTC. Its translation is CASSLGQSYEQYF.

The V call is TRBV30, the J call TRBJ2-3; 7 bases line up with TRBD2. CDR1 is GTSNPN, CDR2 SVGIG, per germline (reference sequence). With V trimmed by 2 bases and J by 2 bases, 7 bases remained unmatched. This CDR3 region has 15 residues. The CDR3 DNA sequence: TGTGCCTGGAGTAATGGGAGGGCCGACACAGATACGCAGTATTTT. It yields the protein CAWSNGRADTDTQYF.

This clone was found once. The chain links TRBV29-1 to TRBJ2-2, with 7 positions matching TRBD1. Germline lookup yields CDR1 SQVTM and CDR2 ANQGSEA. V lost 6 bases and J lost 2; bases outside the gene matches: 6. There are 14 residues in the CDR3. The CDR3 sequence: CSVMTGSNTGELFF. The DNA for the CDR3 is TGCAGCGTGATGACAGGGTCAAACACCGGGGAGCTGTTTTTT.

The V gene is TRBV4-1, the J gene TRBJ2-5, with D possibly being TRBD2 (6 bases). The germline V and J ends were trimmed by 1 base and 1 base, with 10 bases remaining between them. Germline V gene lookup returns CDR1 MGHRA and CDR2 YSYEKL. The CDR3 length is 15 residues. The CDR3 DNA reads TGCGCCAGCAGCCAAGCGGAGGGTCCCCAAGAGACCCAGTACTTC. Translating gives CASSQAEGPQETQYF.

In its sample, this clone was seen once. The CDR3 is CASSFGDRRQETQYF. The DNA for the CDR3 is TGTGCCAGCAGCTTTGGGGACAGGCGACAAGAGACCCAGTACTTC. This chain uses TRBV7-2 with TRBJ2-5; TRBD1 agrees at 8 bases. Germline V gives CDR1 SGHTA, CDR2 FQGNSA. V dropped 3 bases and J dropped 2; count of bases not matched to a gene: 5. The CDR3 loop spans 15 amino acids. Complete variable domain (other parts from reference TRBV7-2 and TRBJ2-5): GAGVSQSPSNKVTEKGKDVELRCDPISGHTALYWYRQSLGQGLEFLIYFQGNSAPDKSGLPSDRFSAERTGGSVSTLTIQRTQQEDSAVYLCASSFGDRRQETQYFGPGTRLLVL.

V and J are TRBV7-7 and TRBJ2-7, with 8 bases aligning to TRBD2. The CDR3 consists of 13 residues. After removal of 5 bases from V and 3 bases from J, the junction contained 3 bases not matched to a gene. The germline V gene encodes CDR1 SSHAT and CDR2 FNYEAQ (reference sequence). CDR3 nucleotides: TGTGCCAGCAGCCTTAGCGGGAACTACGAGCAGTACTTC. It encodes CASSLSGNYEQYF.

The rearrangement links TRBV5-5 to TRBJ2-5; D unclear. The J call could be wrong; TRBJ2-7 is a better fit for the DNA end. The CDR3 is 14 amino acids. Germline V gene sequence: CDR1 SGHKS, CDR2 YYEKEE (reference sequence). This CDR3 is CASTKKEGWGEQYF. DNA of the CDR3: TGTGCCAGCACCAAAAAAGAAGGTTGGGGCGAGCAGTACTTC.

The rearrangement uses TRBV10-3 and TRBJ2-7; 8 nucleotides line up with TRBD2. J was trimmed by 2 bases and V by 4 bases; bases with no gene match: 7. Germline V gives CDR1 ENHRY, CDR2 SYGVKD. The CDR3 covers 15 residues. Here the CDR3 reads CAISGGLAGTYEQYF. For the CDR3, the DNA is TGTGCCATCAGTGGGGGGTTAGCGGGAACCTACGAGCAGTACTTC.

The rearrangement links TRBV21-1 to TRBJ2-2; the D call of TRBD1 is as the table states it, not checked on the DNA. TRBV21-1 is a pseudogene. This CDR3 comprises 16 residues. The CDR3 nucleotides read TGTGCCAGCAGCAATCCGGGACAGACGAACACCGGGGAGCTGTTTTTT. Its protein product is CASSNPGQTNTGELFF.

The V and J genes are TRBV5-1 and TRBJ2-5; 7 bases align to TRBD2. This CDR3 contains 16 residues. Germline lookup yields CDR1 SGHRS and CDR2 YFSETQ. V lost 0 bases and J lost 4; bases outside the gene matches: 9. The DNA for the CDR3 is TGCGCCAGCAGCTTGGTGTTTGCGGGGGAGGGAGAGACCCAGTACTTC. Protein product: CASSLVFAGEGETQYF. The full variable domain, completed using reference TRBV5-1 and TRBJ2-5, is KAGVTQTPRYLIKTRGQQVTLSCSPISGHRSVSWYQQTPGQGLQFLFEYFSETQRNKGNFPGRFSGRQFSNSRSEMNVSTLELGDSALYLCASSLVFAGEGETQYFGPGTRLLVL.

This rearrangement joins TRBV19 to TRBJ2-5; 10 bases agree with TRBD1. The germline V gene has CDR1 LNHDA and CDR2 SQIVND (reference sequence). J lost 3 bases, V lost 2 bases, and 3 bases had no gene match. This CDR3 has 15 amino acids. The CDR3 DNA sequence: TGTGCCAGTAGTATAAGACAGGGGGCGGAAGAGACCCAGTACTTC. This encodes CASSIRQGAEETQYF.

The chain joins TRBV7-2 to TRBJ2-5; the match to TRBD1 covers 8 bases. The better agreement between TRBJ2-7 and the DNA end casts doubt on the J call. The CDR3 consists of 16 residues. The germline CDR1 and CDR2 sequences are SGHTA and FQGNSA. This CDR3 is CASSLGYGQGSYEQYF. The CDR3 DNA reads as TGTGCCAGCAGCTTAGGGTACGGACAGGGCTCCTACGAGCAGTACTTC.

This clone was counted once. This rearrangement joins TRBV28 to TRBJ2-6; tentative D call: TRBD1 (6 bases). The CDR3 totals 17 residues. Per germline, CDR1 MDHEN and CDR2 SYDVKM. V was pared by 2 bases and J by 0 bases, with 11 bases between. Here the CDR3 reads CASSLEQGRSGANVLTF. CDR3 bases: TGTGCCAGCAGTTTAGAACAGGGCCGCTCTGGGGCCAACGTCCTGACTTTC.

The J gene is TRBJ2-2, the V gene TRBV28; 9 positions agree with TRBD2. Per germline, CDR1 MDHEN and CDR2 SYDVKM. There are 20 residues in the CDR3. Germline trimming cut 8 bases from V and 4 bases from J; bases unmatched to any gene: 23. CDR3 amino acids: CASSPPKGLAPVVGTGELFF. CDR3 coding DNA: TGTGCCAGCTCTCCCCCTAAGGGACTAGCACCAGTAGTTGGCACCGGGGAGCTGTTTTTT. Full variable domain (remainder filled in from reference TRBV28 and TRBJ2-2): DVKVTQSSRYLVKRTGEKVFLECVQDMDHENMFWYRQDPGLGLRLIYFSYDVKMKEKGDIPEGYSVSREKKERFSLILESASTNQTSMYLCASSPPKGLAPVVGTGELFFGEGSRLTVL.

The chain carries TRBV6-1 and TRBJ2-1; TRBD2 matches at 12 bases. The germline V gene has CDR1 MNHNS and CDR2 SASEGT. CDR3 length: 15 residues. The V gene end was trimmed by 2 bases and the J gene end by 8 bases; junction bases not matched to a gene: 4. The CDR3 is CASSETSGGSHEQFF. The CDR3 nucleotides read TGTGCCAGCAGTGAAACTAGCGGGGGGTCTCATGAGCAGTTCTTC.

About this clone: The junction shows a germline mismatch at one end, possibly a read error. In nucleotides, the CDR3 is TGTGCCAGCAGCTTGGCTGGGACAGAAAACAGTCAGTACTTC. Translation gives CASSLAGTENSQYF. V and J are TRBV7-9 and TRBJ2-4, with TRBD1 matching over 7 bases. This CDR3 is built from 14 residues. In germline, CDR1 is SEHNR, CDR2 FQNEAQ (reference sequence).

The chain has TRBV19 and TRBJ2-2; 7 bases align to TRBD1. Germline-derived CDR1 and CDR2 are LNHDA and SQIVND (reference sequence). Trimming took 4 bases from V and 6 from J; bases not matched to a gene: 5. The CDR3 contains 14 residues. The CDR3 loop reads CASSNHRGAGELFF. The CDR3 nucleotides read TGTGCCAGTAGTAACCACAGGGGCGCCGGGGAGCTGTTTTTT. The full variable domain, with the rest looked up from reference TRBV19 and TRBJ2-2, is DGGITQSPKYLFRKEGQNVTLSCEQNLNHDAMYWYRQDPGQGLRLIYYSQIVNDFQKGDIAEGYSVSREKKESFPLTVTSAQKNPTAFYLCASSNHRGAGELFFGEGSRLTVL.